The sequence of this TCR beta chain was determined in a study of shared clonotypes between healthy human individuals. Germline V CDR1 and CDR2: MNHEY, SMNVEV (reference sequence). The CDR3 loop spans 17 amino acids. With 3 bases removed from V and 0 bases from J, the gap between germline ends came to 12 bases. As defined, naive CD8 cells were CD45RO-negative and positively selected for CCR7, with terminally differentiated effector memory CD45RA+ cells excluded. Study donors comprised healthy, HIV-negative adults devoid of recent acute infection or vaccination. In the original analysis: There were no quality scores in the junction-only immunoSEQ sequences, so filtering differed. Method: immunoSEQ multiplex PCR; TCRdb's copy keeps in-frame clones and lacks some. For V, J and clone size, that table is used; D and trimming come from the DNA. The data hold about 2.1 million clones, with about 94% observed a single time.

The chain couples TRBV27 to TRBJ2-6; no reliable D call. The sequenced material came from naive CD8+ T cells from PBMCs. The clonotype comes from a young man in good health. Some clones in this sample may be carry-over from other donors' samples. The DNA of the CDR3 is TGTGCCAGCAGTTTTAGGGATTCCCCCTCTGGGGCCAACGTCCTGACTTTC. Residues: CASSFRDSPSGANVLTF.